This T cell receptor (beta chain) was recorded in a study of cytomegalovirus exposure and HLA in healthy donors. Overall study: Genotyping of 300 to 450 donors showed that over 65% belonged to the Caucasian-associated ancestry cluster.

In the PCR, 60 Vbeta and 13 Jbeta primers were used. Data came from immunoSEQ multiplex PCR; TCRdb stores just in-frame clones and leaves some out. This sample yields under 150,000 clones, of which approximately 9.4% are seen a single time; roughly 3.1% belongs to the top ten. Comments on this clone: No antigen is known for it.

Overall study findings and caveats: Cytomegalovirus status was reportedly diagnosed by the classifier with high sensitivity and specificity. A later analysis linked a missense variant in DCLRE1C to the trimming of TCR beta V and J genes.

The CDR3 contains 14 residues. Between the trimmed V and J ends, which lost 4 bases and 0 bases, there was a span of 9 bases. Germline CDR1 SGHTA, CDR2 FQGNSA. This TCR was recovered from a young man in good health and CMV-seronegative. What was sequenced was PBMCs. V and J are TRBV7-2 and TRBJ1-1, with TRBD1 as a possible D gene (5 bases). CDR3 nucleotide sequence: TGTGCCAGCAGCTCTTCAGGGCTGAACACTGAAGCTTTCTTT. Translating gives CASSSSGLNTEAFF.